This entry describes one TCR beta chain. Its specificity is unknown. For the second PCR, which ran for roughly 6 to 12 cycles, a sample-barcoded 5' primer and a J-beta primer mix were used. TCRdb redid the calling of the 5' RACE reads with MiXCR, one entry per CDR3 protein. This table holds about 1.6 million distinct CDR3 sequences, around 36% found once. These data belong to a study of blood T cells in healthy people across ages. Study findings and constraints: It was the long-lived donors that had more naive CD4+ cells and higher diversity than aged donors.

Each sample used at least 6.5 million PBMCs. Germline trimming cut 0 bases from V and 5 bases from J; bases unmatched to any gene: 5. Germline CDR1 reads DFQATT; CDR2 reads SNEGSKA (reference sequence). The CDR3 is made up of 15 amino acids. This sequence originates from a woman in her thirties in good health. The genes are TRBV20-1 and TRBJ2-7; 12 positions match TRBD2. The sequencing input was blood. CDR3 in DNA: TGCAGTGCTAGAGATCCGACTAGCGGGAGCCACGAGCAGTACTTC. This gives the protein CSARDPTSGSHEQYF.